Below, one TCR beta chain is given with its context. This CDR3 has 14 amino acids. V lost 3 bases to trimming and J lost 6 bases, with 9 bases between them. Germline lookup yields CDR1 LGHDT and CDR2 YNNKEL (reference sequence). The data are from a study of blood T cell repertoires in COVID-19. In the authors' methods: Using reference gene primer amplification, nucleated cell counts were estimated. TCRdb keeps only in-frame clones here, not all; method: immunoSEQ multiplex PCR. V and J calls and clone size are copied from that table; D and trimming were computed from the DNA. The sample consists of more than 95,000 clones, about 91% of them appearing once.

Input material: peripheral blood. This receptor was obtained from a human donor in a cohort sampled during active COVID-19. The chain uses TRBV3-1 (or the pseudogene TRBV3-2) and TRBJ1-6; D is possibly TRBD1 (6 bases). The CDR3: CASSQGAGNSPLHF. The CDR3 DNA follows: TGTGCCAGCAGCCAGGGGGCGGGTAATTCACCCCTCCACTTT.